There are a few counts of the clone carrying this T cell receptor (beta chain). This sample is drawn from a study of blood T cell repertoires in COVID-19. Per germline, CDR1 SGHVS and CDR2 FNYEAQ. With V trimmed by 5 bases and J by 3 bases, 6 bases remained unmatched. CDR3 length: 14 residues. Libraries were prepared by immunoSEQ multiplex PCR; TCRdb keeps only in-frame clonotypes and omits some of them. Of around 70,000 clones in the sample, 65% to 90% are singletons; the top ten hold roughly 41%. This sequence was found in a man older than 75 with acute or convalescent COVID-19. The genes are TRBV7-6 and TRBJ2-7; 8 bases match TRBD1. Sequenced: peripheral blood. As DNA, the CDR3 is TGTGCCAGCAGCCCTGGACAGGGTATCTACGAGCAGTACTTC. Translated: CASSPGQGIYEQYF.